The sequence of this TCR beta chain was determined in a study of molecular identifiers for immune sequencing clone quantification. Study-wide background: Replicates split RNA from around 20,000 or 100,000 naive CD8 cells five ways, and the researchers sequenced four portions. Study results and caveats: Identical barcode-sharing TCR molecules could lead to underestimated sizes for highly expanded clones.

In this sample, this clonotype turned up many times. Its matching antigen is unknown. V was cut by 0 bases and J by 0 bases, with 13 bases left in between. CDR1 and CDR2 from the germline V gene are LGHNA and YSLEER. This CDR3 is 17 amino acids long. As previously described, bulk TCR libraries were made using listed TCR primers. TCRdb re-derived calls from the PCR reads in MiXCR, one entry per CDR3 protein. The sample has just under 650,000 distinct CDR3 sequences, around 20% seen once. The clonotype originates from a human donor in good health. Some libraries in this study had Jurkat cell RNA spiked in. The chain joins TRBV4-3 to TRBJ2-3; D gene unclear. Specimen: naive CD8+ T cells from blood, with Jurkat cell RNA spiked in. Stated subset: FACS-sorted CD8+CD4-CCR7+CD45RA+ naive T cells. In nucleotides, the CDR3 is TGCGCCAGCAGCCAAGATCTGGACCCCTGGAGCACAGATACGCAGTATTTT. Protein: CASSQDLDPWSTDTQYF.